The 14 T cell receptor beta chains in this list originate from one sample, sequenced in a study of T cells in Graves' hyperthyroidism and ophthalmopathy. RNA transcripts served as the template for amplifying TCR beta CDR3 regions. HTBI primers were the set used in a first-round RT-PCR of the TCR CDR3. TCRdb reanalysed the multiplex PCR reads using MiXCR and keeps one entry per CDR3 protein. Found here are around 500,000 distinct CDR3 sequences, roughly 15% of them singletons; the top ten hold about 15%. Material for sequencing was blood. The source is a woman in her thirties or forties with Graves' hyperthyroidism.

The sample holds a few counts of this clonotype. The chain has TRBV28 and TRBJ1-2; D call uncertain. The CDR3 has 16 amino acids. V dropped 2 bases and J dropped 2 bases, with 15 bases sitting between them. Germline V CDR1 and CDR2: MDHEN, SYDVKM. CDR3 sequence (DNA): TGTGCCAGCAGTTTAAACCCGCTGGGGTCAAACTATGGCTACACCTTC. Translating it yields CASSLNPLGSNYGYTF.

Only a few counts were recorded for this clonotype. This chain links TRBV6-2 or TRBV6-3 with TRBJ2-7; possibly TRBD2 for D (5 bases). The CDR3 covers 17 residues. The V end lost 2 bases, the J end lost 0 bases, and 17 bases lay between the germline ends. Germline loops: CDR1 MNHEY, CDR2 SVGEGT. In DNA form, the CDR3 reads TGTGCCAGCAGTTACAGTATCGCAGCGGTCAGCTCCTACGAGCAGTACTTC. This codes for CASSYSIAAVSSYEQYF.

The chain combines TRBV20-1 with TRBJ1-2; D ambiguous. The V and J ends lost 3 bases and 5 bases respectively, with 16 bases between them. The CDR3 runs to 14 residues. Germline CDR1 reads DFQATT; CDR2 reads SNEGSKA (reference sequence). For the CDR3, the DNA is TGCAGTGCTAGTTTCCAGGAGAGCCGGTATGGCTACACCTTC. Its translation is CSASFQESRYGYTF.

This clonotype has a count of ten or more. The chain couples TRBV29-1 to TRBJ2-7, with D perhaps matching TRBD1 (6 bases). V lost 6 bases to trimming and J lost 1 base, with 13 bases between them. Germline V lookup: CDR1 SQVTM, CDR2 ANQGSEA. The CDR3 length is 13 residues. As DNA, the CDR3 is TGCAGCGTCCAGACAGGTCTTTCCTACGAGCAGTACTTC. Encoded protein: CSVQTGLSYEQYF.

This clonotype was recorded a few times. The V call is TRBV30, the J call TRBJ2-1; 7 bases agree with TRBD2. V lost 3 bases to trimming and J lost 3 bases; unmatched junction nucleotides: 8. The CDR3 is 15 residues long. The germline V gene has CDR1 GTSNPN and CDR2 SVGIG (reference sequence). CDR3 sequence: CAWSSLADNYNEQFF. In DNA, the CDR3 is TGTGCCTGGAGCTCTCTAGCGGACAACTACAATGAGCAGTTCTTC.

In DNA form, the CDR3 reads TGTGCCAGCAGATCCTCCGGGACAGGTGGGGCCAAAAACATTCAGTACTTC. This sequence encodes CASRSSGTGGAKNIQYF. This chain uses TRBV6-1 with TRBJ2-4; 8 bases fit TRBD1. Germline CDR1 reads MNHNS; CDR2 reads SASEGT. This CDR3 is built from 17 residues. The V gene end was trimmed by 6 bases and the J gene end by 1 base; junction bases not matched to a gene: 11.

Many counts were recorded for this clonotype. This chain uses TRBV19 with TRBJ2-1, with 14 bases matching TRBD2. V trimming: 6 bases; J trimming: 2 bases; junction bases outside the gene matches: 3. This CDR3 has 16 residues. Per the germline V gene, CDR1 is LNHDA and CDR2 is SQIVND (reference sequence). This CDR3 is CASRGLAGVPYNEQFF. DNA of the CDR3: TGTGCCAGTAGGGGACTAGCGGGAGTTCCCTACAATGAGCAGTTCTTC.

Ten or more counts support this clonotype. This chain connects TRBV7-3 to TRBJ2-5, with no clear D. There are 13 residues in the CDR3. V lost 5 bases, J lost 0 bases, and 7 bases lay in between. In germline, CDR1 is SGHTA, CDR2 FQGTGA. The CDR3 nucleotides are TGTGCCAGCAGCCCCCGGAACCAAGAGACCCAGTACTTC. Translated: CASSPRNQETQYF. Filled out from reference TRBV7-3 and TRBJ2-5, the complete variable domain reads GAGVSQTPSNKVTEKGKYVELRCDPISGHTALYWYRQSLGQGPEFLIYFQGTGAADDSGLPNDRFFAVRPEGSVSTLKIQRTERGDSAVYLCASSPRNQETQYFGPGTRLLVL.

The chain is built from TRBV19 and TRBJ1-5; D possibly corresponds to TRBD1 (5 bases). Between the trimmed V and J ends, which lost 8 bases and 6 bases, there was a span of 14 bases. Germline V gene lookup returns CDR1 LNHDA and CDR2 SQIVND (reference sequence). This CDR3 spans 13 amino acids. The CDR3 loop reads CASHGGNRQPQHF. In DNA, the CDR3 is TGTGCCAGTCACGGGGGGAATCGTCAGCCCCAGCATTTT.

With respect to this clonotype: A much bigger clone sits one base away, suggesting this may be a read error. In DNA, the CDR3 is TGTGCCAGCAGCGTAGGAGGGGACACTGAAGCTTTCTTT. It encodes CASSVGGDTEAFF. The chain employs TRBV9 and TRBJ1-1, with a weak D call TRBD1 (5 bases). The CDR3 covers 13 residues. V lost 0 bases, J lost 3 bases, and 6 bases lay in between. In germline, CDR1 is SGDLS, CDR2 YYNGEE.

The chain is built from TRBV2 and TRBJ2-5; 10 positions match TRBD2. Germline CDR1 SNHLY, CDR2 FYNNEI. This CDR3 region has 16 residues. The V segment lost 3 bases and the J segment 4 bases; nucleotides outside the gene matches: 8. CDR3 nucleotide sequence: TGTGCCAGCAGTGAGGGGGCTAGCGGGAGTGGAGAGACCCAGTACTTC. Its protein is CASSEGASGSGETQYF.

This clonotype was seen only a few times. The chain recombines TRBV24-1 with TRBJ2-2; TRBD1 matches at 7 bases. Trimming at V came to 3 bases and at J to 6 bases, leaving 21 bases not matched to a gene. From germline, CDR1 is KGHDR and CDR2 SFDVKD. The CDR3 covers 20 residues. In nucleotides, the CDR3 is TGTGCCACCAGTGATGGGGGCCGGGACAGTCTTTTTCCATGGGCCGGGGAGCTGTTTTTT. Translated, it gives CATSDGGRDSLFPWAGELFF.

This clonotype was picked up many times. The chain carries TRBV5-6 and TRBJ2-2, with 9 bases aligning to TRBD2. Trimming removed 5 bases from V and 1 base from J; junction bases left unmatched: 3. The CDR3 loop spans 15 amino acids. Germline values: CDR1 SGHDT, CDR2 YYEEEE. CDR3 sequence: CASSRTSENTGELFF. Here the CDR3 DNA reads TGTGCCAGCAGTCGGACTAGCGAGAACACCGGGGAGCTGTTTTTT.

The J gene is TRBJ2-2, the V gene TRBV10-3, with TRBD2 matching 13 bases. V dropped 0 bases and J dropped 3; count of bases not matched to a gene: 7. The germline V gene has CDR1 ENHRY and CDR2 SYGVKD. The CDR3 contains 19 residues. The CDR3 coding sequence is TGTGCCATCAGTGAGTCTAGGACTAGCGGGAGATGGGACACCGGGGAGCTGTTTTTT. It specifies CAISESRTSGRWDTGELFF.